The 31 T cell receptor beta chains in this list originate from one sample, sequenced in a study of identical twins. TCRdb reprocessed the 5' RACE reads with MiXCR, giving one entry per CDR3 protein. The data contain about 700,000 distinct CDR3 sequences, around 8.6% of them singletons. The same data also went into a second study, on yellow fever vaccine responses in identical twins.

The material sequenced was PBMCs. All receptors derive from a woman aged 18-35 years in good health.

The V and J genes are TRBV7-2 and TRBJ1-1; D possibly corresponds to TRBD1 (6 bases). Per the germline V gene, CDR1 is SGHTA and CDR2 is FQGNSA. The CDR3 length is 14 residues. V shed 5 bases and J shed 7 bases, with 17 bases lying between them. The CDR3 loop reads CASSTGTIGIEAFF. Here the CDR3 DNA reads TGTGCCAGCAGCACCGGGACAATAGGTATTGAAGCTTTCTTT.

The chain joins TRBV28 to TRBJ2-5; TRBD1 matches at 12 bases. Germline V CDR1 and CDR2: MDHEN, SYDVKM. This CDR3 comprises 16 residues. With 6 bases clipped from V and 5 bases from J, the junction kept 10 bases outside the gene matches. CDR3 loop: CASSSTGTGGWETQYF. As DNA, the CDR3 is TGTGCCAGCAGCTCTACCGGGACAGGGGGCTGGGAGACCCAGTACTTC.

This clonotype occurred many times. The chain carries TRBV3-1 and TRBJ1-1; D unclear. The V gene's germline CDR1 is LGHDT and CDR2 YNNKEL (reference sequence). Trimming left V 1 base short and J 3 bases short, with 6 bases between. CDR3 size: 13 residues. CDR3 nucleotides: TGTGCCAGCAGCCAAGCCCGGGACACTGAAGCTTTCTTT. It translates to CASSQARDTEAFF.

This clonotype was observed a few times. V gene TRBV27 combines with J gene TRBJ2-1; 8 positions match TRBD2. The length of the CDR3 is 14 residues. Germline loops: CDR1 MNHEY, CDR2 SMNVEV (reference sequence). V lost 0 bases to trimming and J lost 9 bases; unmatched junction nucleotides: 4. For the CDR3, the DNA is TGTGCCAGCAGTTTATCCTTTACTAGCGGTGAGCAGTTCTTC. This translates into CASSLSFTSGEQFF.

The CDR3 DNA follows: TGTGCCAGCAAGTACGGGGGAGATACCTCCTACAATGAGCAGTTCTTC. The encoded protein is CASKYGGDTSYNEQFF. The chain couples TRBV4-2 to TRBJ2-1, with D possibly TRBD2 on 6 matching bases. CDR1 and CDR2 from the germline V gene are LGHNA and YNFKEQ. The CDR3 sequence is 16 residues long. V was shortened by 7 bases and J by 0 bases, with 16 bases between the two germline ends.

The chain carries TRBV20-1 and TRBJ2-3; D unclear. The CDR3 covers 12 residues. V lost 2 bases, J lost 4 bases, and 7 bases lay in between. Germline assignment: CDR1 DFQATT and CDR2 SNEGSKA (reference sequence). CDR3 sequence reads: CSARKFPDTQYF. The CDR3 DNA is TGCAGTGCTAGAAAGTTTCCAGATACGCAGTATTTT.

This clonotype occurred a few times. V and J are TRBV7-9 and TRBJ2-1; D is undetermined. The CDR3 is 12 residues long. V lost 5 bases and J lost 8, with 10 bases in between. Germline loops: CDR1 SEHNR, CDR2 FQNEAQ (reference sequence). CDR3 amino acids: CASSPGRDEQFF. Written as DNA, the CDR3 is TGTGCCAGCAGCCCGGGTCGGGATGAGCAGTTCTTC.

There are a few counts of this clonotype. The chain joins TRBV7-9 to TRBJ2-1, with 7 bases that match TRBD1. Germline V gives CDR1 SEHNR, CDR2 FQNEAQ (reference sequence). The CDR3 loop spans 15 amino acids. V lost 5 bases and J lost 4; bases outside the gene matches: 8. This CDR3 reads CASSLTGAQYNEQFF. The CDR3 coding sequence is TGTGCCAGCAGCCTAACAGGGGCACAATACAATGAGCAGTTCTTC.

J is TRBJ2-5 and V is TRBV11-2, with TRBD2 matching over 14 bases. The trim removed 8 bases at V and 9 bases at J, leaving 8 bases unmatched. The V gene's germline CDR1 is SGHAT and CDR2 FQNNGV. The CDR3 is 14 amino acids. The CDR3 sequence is CASRTSGGTMPQYF. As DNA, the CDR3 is TGTGCCAGCCGGACTAGCGGGGGGACCATGCCCCAGTACTTC.

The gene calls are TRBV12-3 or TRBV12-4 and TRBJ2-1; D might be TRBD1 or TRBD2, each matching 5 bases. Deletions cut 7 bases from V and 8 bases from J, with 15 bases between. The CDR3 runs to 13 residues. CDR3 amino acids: CASIPPGPYEQFF. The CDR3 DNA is TGTGCCAGCATCCCCCCGGGGCCGTATGAGCAGTTCTTC.

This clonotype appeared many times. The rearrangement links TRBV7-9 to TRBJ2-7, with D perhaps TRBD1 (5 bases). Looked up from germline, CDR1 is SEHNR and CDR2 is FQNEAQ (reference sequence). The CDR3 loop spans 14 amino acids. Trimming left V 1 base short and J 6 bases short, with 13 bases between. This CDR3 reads CASSLVQVTGEQYF. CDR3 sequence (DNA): TGTGCCAGCAGCTTAGTCCAGGTAACAGGCGAGCAGTACTTC. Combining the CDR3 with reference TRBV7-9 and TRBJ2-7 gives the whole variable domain DTGVSQNPRHKITKRGQNVTFRCDPISEHNRLYWYRQTLGQGPEFLTYFQNEAQLEKSRLLSDRFSAERPKGSFSTLEIQRTEQGDSAMYLCASSLVQVTGEQYFGPGTRLTVT.

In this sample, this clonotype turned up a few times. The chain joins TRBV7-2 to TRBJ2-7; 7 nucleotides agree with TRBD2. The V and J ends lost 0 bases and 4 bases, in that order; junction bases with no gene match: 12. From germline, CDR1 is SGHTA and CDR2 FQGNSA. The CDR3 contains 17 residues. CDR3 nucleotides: TGTGCCAGCAGCTTAGCCGGCCGGGCGGGAGCAGAATACGAGCAGTACTTC. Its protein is CASSLAGRAGAEYEQYF. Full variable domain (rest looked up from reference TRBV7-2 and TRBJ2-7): GAGVSQSPSNKVTEKGKDVELRCDPISGHTALYWYRQSLGQGLEFLIYFQGNSAPDKSGLPSDRFSAERTGGSVSTLTIQRTQQEDSAVYLCASSLAGRAGAEYEQYFGPGTRLTVT.

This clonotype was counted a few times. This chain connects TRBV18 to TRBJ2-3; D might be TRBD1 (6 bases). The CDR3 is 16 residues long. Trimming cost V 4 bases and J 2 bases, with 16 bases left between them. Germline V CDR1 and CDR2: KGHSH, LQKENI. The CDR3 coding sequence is TGTGCCAGCTCACTAGATTCCCAGGGGCCCACAGATACGCAGTATTTT. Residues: CASSLDSQGPTDTQYF.

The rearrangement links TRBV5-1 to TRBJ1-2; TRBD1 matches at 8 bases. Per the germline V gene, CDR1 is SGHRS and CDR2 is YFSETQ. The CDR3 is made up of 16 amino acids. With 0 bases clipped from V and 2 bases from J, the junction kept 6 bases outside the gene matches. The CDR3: CASSLAETGANYGYTF. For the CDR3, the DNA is TGCGCCAGCAGCTTGGCCGAGACAGGGGCCAACTATGGCTACACCTTC.

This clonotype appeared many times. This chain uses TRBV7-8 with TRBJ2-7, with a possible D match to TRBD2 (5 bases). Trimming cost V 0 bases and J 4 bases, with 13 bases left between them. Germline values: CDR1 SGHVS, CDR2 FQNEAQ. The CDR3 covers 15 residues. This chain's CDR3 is CASSLALDLGYEQYF. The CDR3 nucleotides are TGTGCCAGCAGCTTAGCACTAGATCTGGGTTACGAGCAGTACTTC.

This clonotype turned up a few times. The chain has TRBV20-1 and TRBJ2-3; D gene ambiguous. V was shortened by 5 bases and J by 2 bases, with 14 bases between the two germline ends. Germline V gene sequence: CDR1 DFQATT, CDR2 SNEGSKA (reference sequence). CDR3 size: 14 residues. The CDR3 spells CSAPNPGHTDTQYF. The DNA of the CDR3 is TGCAGTGCTCCCAACCCCGGTCACACAGATACGCAGTATTTT.

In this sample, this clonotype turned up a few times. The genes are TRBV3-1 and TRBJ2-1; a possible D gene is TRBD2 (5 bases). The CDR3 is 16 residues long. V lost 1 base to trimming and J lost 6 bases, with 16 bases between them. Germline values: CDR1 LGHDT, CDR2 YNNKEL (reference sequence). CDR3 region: CASSQGGIARTNEQFF. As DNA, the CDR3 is TGTGCCAGCAGCCAAGGAGGAATAGCGAGAACCAATGAGCAGTTCTTC.

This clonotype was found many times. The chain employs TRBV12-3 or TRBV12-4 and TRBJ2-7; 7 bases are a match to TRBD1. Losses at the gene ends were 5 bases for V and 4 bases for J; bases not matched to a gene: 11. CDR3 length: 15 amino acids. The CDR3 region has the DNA TGTGCCAGCAGTGATCCCAGACAGGGCCCTTACGAGCAGTACTTC. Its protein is CASSDPRQGPYEQYF.

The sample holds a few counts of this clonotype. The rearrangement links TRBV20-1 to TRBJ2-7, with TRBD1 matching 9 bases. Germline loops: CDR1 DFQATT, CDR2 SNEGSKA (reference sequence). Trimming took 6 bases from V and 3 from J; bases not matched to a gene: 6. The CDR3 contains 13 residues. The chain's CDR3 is CSAINRGLYEQYF. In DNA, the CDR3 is TGCAGTGCCATTAACAGGGGGCTCTACGAGCAGTACTTC.

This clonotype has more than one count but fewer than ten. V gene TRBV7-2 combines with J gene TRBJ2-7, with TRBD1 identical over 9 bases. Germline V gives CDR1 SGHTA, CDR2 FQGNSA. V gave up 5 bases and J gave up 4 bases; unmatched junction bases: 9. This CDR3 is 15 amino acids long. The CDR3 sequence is CASSNGGTGLYEQYF. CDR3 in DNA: TGTGCCAGCAGCAATGGAGGGACAGGGTTATACGAGCAGTACTTC. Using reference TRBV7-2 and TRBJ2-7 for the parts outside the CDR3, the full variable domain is GAGVSQSPSNKVTEKGKDVELRCDPISGHTALYWYRQSLGQGLEFLIYFQGNSAPDKSGLPSDRFSAERTGGSVSTLTIQRTQQEDSAVYLCASSNGGTGLYEQYFGPGTRLTVT.

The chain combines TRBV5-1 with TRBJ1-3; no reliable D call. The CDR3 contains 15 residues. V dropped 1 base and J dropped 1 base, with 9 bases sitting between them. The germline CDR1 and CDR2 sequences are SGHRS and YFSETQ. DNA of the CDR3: TGCGCCAGCAGCTTGTTAACAGATTCTGGAAACACCATATATTTT. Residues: CASSLLTDSGNTIYF.

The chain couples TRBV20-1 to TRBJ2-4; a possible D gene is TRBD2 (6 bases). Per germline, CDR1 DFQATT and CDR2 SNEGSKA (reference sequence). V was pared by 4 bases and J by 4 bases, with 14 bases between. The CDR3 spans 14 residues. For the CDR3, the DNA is TGCAGTGCTATGTATGGCGGGGCTAAAAACATTCAGTACTTC. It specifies CSAMYGGAKNIQYF.

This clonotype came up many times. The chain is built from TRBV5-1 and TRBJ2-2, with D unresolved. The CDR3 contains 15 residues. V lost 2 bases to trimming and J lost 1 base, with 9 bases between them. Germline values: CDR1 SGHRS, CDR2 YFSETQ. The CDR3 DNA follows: TGCGCCAGCAGCTTTGGATCCGGGAACACCGGGGAGCTGTTTTTT. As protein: CASSFGSGNTGELFF.

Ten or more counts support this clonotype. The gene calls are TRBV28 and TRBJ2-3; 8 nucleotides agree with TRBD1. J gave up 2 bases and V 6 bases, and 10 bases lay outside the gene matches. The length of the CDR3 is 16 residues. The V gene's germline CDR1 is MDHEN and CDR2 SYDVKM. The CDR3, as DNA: TGTGCCAGCAGGACAGGGGACTTGACCTTCACAGATACGCAGTATTTT. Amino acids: CASRTGDLTFTDTQYF.

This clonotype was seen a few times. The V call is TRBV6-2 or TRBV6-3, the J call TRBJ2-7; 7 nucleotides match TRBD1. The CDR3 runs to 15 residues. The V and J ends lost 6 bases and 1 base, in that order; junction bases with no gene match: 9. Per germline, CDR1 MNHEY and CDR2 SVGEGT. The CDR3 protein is CASSRLSGQSYEQYF. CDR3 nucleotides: TGTGCCAGCAGCCGCCTTTCGGGACAGTCCTACGAGCAGTACTTC.

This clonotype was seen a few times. The CDR3 region is CASSITGDPLPYEQYF. The CDR3 nucleotides read TGTGCCAGCAGCATTACAGGGGACCCTCTACCCTACGAGCAGTACTTC. V is TRBV5-6 and J is TRBJ2-7; 7 bases match TRBD1. Germline V gives CDR1 SGHDT, CDR2 YYEEEE. Unmatched junction bases numbered 12, after V lost 4 bases and J lost 2 bases. There are 16 residues in the CDR3.

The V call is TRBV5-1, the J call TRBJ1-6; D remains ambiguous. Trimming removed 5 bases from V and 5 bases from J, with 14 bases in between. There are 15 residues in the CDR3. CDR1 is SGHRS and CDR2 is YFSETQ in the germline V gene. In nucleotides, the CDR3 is TGCGCCAGCAGTATACTCGACCTCGATAATTCACCCCTCCACTTT. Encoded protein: CASSILDLDNSPLHF.

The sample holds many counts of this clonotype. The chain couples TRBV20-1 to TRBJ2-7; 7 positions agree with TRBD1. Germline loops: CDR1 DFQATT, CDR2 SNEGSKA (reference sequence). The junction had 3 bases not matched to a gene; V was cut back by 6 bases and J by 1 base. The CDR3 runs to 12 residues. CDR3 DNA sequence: TGCAGTGCCCCGGACAGGTCCTACGAGCAGTACTTC. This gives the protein CSAPDRSYEQYF.

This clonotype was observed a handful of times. This CDR3 is CSAEGEQGGGYEQYF. CDR3 DNA sequence: TGCAGTGCCGAAGGGGAACAGGGGGGAGGCTACGAGCAGTACTTC. This chain connects TRBV20-1 to TRBJ2-7; 8 bases agree with TRBD1. Germline lookup yields CDR1 DFQATT and CDR2 SNEGSKA (reference sequence). The CDR3 loop spans 15 amino acids. Germline trimming cut 6 bases from V and 3 bases from J; bases unmatched to any gene: 13.

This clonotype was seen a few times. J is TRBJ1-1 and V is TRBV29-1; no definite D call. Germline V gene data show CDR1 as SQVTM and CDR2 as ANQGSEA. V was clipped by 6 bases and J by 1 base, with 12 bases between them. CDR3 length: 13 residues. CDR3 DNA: TGCAGCGTAGATGGTCTCTCGAACACTGAAGCTTTCTTT. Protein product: CSVDGLSNTEAFF.

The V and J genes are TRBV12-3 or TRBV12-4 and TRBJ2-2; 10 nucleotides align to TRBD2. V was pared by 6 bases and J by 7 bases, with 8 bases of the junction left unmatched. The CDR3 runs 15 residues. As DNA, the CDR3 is TGTGCCAGCAGCCCTAGCGGGAGAGGAGGCGGGGAGCTGTTTTTT. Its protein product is CASSPSGRGGGELFF.